This T cell receptor beta chain was sequenced for a study of shared clonotypes between healthy human individuals. Regarding the study as a whole: Rarefaction revealed incomplete sorted-subset sequencing despite large depth.

About 30,000 T cell genomes, or roughly 180 ng DNA, went into the sorted-subset replicate PCRs. Libraries were prepared by immunoSEQ multiplex PCR; TCRdb keeps only in-frame clonotypes and omits some of them. This sample carries about a million clones, roughly 80% of them seen once, and the ten largest clones take about 1.4%. With respect to this clone: Antigen: not known.

The sequence was collected from a man between 18 and 35 years old in good health. Sequenced input: memory CD4+ T cells sorted from blood. Subset indicated: CD45RA-negative fraction.

This CDR3 is CASSHPSGLGWVDTQYF. The CDR3 nucleotides read TGTGCCAGCAGCCACCCCTCCGGGCTAGGATGGGTGGATACGCAGTATTTT. The chain combines TRBV7-9 with TRBJ2-3; D unclear. CDR3 size: 17 residues. V gave up 5 bases and J gave up 6 bases, with 24 bases separating them. Germline V gives CDR1 SEHNR, CDR2 FQNEAQ (reference sequence).